Listed below are T cell receptor beta chains from one sample, sequenced in a study of blood T cell repertoires in COVID-19. Assay used: immunoSEQ multiplex PCR; TCRdb lists only in-frame clones, some missing. The data show 200,000 to 250,000 clones, almost 90% seen once. Input material: PBMCs or T cells enriched from blood (not recorded which). The receptors derive from a man aged 30 to 45 who had been exposed to COVID-19. The CDR3 runs from the conserved cysteine through the conserved F or W. The order of the fields is V gene, clone size, D gene, J gene, CDR3 protein, CDR3 DNA. A D gene is named only where the DNA matches it firmly. The size of a clone is reported for some rows only, either as once, few or many, or as a class for expanded clones.

TRBV9	NA	TRBD1	TRBJ1-6	CASSLRQGTDSPLHF	TGTGCCAGCAGCCTCCGACAGGGGACGGATTCACCCCTCCACTTT
TRBV2	NA	NA	TRBJ1-2	CASSENRAPNYGYTF	TGTGCCAGCAGTGAGAATAGAGCCCCTAACTATGGCTACACCTTC
TRBV18	NA	TRBD1	TRBJ1-2	CASSQGAVMDYGYTF	TGTGCCAGCTCCCAGGGGGCAGTTATGGACTATGGCTACACCTTC
TRBV3-1/TRBV3-2	NA	NA	TRBJ2-3	CASSQTHTDAQYF	TGTGCCAGCAGCCAGACACACACAGATGCGCAGTATTTT
TRBV5-1	NA	NA	TRBJ1-1	CASSADTQGNTEAFF	TGCGCCAGCAGCGCGGACACCCAGGGGAACACTGAAGCTTTCTTT
TRBV2	NA	NA	TRBJ1-6	CASKRQLNSPLHF	TGTGCCAGCAAGAGACAGTTAAATTCACCCCTCCACTTT
TRBV4-3	NA	TRBD1	TRBJ1-6	CASSQTGQGISPLHF	TGCGCCAGCAGCCAGACGGGACAGGGGATTTCACCCCTCCACTTT
TRBV6-6	NA	TRBD1	TRBJ2-7	CASSYSGQGLSYEQYF	TGTGCCAGCAGTTACTCGGGACAGGGGCTTTCCTACGAGCAGTACTTC
TRBV5-1	few	NA	TRBJ2-5	CASSWDTWTQYF	TGCGCCAGCAGCTGGGACACTTGGACCCAGTACTTC
TRBV10-1	NA	TRBD1	TRBJ2-7	CASSESGTGGAEQYF	TGCGCCAGCAGTGAATCGGGGACAGGGGGCGCTGAGCAGTACTTC
TRBV11-2	NA	NA	TRBJ1-2	CASSLGIWGEENYGYTF	TGTGCCAGCAGCTTGGGTATATGGGGGGAAGAGAACTATGGCTACACCTTC
TRBV5-5	NA	TRBD2	TRBJ2-5	CASSNLAGVETQYF	TGTGCCAGCAGCAATCTAGCGGGGGTTGAGACCCAGTACTTC
TRBV18	NA	NA	TRBJ2-3	CASSLRRRSGYPTDTQYF	TGTGCCAGCTCACTGCGTAGACGATCAGGTTATCCCACAGATACGCAGTATTTT
TRBV14	NA	NA	TRBJ2-5	CASSPVGGLEGETQYF	TGTGCCAGCAGCCCGGTTGGTGGCCTAGAAGGAGAGACCCAGTACTTC
TRBV3-1/TRBV3-2	NA	NA	TRBJ2-5	CASASEWALGTQYF	TGTGCCAGCGCTTCAGAGTGGGCTTTGGGGACCCAGTACTTC
TRBV7-6	NA	TRBD2	TRBJ2-7	CASSSRGGPDYEQYF	TGTGCCAGCAGCTCCCGGGGGGGCCCTGACTACGAGCAGTACTTC
TRBV19	NA	TRBD1	TRBJ1-1	CASLQGKGTEAFF	TGTGCCAGCCTACAGGGGAAAGGAACTGAAGCTTTCTTT